The next 20 T cell receptor beta chains were all read from a single sample in a study of cytomegalovirus exposure and HLA in healthy donors. Data came from immunoSEQ multiplex PCR; TCRdb stores just in-frame clones and leaves some out. Of around 60,000 clones listed, 92% were seen once; the top ten hold around 1.4%. The source material was PBMCs. Source of these receptors: a woman aged 18-30 years in good health and CMV-seronegative.

This clone showed up just once. The chain carries TRBV28 and TRBJ2-3; D call uncertain. The CDR3 has 13 amino acids. Germline CDR1 is MDHEN and CDR2 is SYDVKM. V lost 4 bases, J lost 2 bases, and 7 bases lay in between. CDR3 sequence: CASSSGSTDTQYF. The CDR3 region has the DNA TGTGCCAGCAGTTCCGGGTCCACAGATACGCAGTATTTT.

V usage is TRBV6-1 and J usage is TRBJ1-2; TRBD1 agrees at 7 bases. The germline gives CDR1 MNHNS, CDR2 SASEGT. V was pared by 2 bases and J by 2 bases, with 5 bases of the junction left unmatched. CDR3 size: 15 residues. CDR3 DNA sequence: TGTGCCAGCAGTGAAAGGGGGACAGCGAACTATGGCTACACCTTC. Translated: CASSERGTANYGYTF.

The J gene is TRBJ2-5, the V gene TRBV10-3; 8 bases match TRBD1. CDR3 length: 16 residues. Germline assignment: CDR1 ENHRY and CDR2 SYGVKD. V lost 10 bases and J lost 5; bases outside the gene matches: 18. The chain's CDR3 is CATTRTDRGRGETQYF. CDR3 nucleotide sequence: TGTGCCACTACTCGCACTGACAGGGGCAGGGGGGAGACCCAGTACTTC.

The V and J genes are TRBV7-3 and TRBJ2-3, with 9 bases that match TRBD2. V was clipped by 1 base and J by 8 bases; unmatched bases: 31. CDR3 size: 23 residues. The germline gives CDR1 SGHTA, CDR2 FQGTGA. CDR3 nucleotide sequence: TGTGCCAGCAGCTTAAAACACCAATCGATTTGGATCCCCCCCGGGACTAGCCGCGGTACGCAGTATTTT. Translated, it gives CASSLKHQSIWIPPGTSRGTQYF.

This clone has a single count. J is TRBJ2-5 and V is TRBV13; a weak D match, TRBD1 (5 bases). CDR1 and CDR2 (germline): PRHDT, FYEKMQ (reference sequence). V dropped 5 bases and J dropped 5 bases, with 12 bases sitting between them. CDR3 length equals 13 residues. In nucleotides, the CDR3 is TGTGCCAGCAGCAAAGGGGTGGGGGAGACCCAGTACTTC. This codes for CASSKGVGETQYF. Full variable domain (remainder filled in from reference TRBV13 and TRBJ2-5): AAGVIQSPRHLIKEKRETATLKCYPIPRHDTVYWYQQGPGQDPQFLISFYEKMQSDKGSIPDRFSAQQFSDYHSELNMSSLELGDSALYFCASSKGVGETQYFGPGTRLLVL.

This rearrangement joins TRBV28 to TRBJ1-2, with D hard to call. V was clipped by 5 bases and J by 7 bases, with 14 bases between them. This CDR3 region has 13 residues. Germline CDR1 and CDR2: MDHEN and SYDVKM. CDR3 coding DNA: TGTGCCAGCAGTCCGGGAGCTCGGAGTGGCTACACCTTC. Its translation is CASSPGARSGYTF.

The chain employs TRBV30 and TRBJ1-2; D might be TRBD1 (6 bases). Germline CDR1 reads GTSNPN; CDR2 reads SVGIG (reference sequence). V was pared by 8 bases and J by 5 bases, with 21 bases between. The length of the CDR3 is 14 residues. The CDR3 DNA reads as TGTGCCCGGGACCCAATCGGACAGAATTATGGCTACACCTTC. Translation: CARDPIGQNYGYTF.

This sequence joins TRBV28 and TRBJ1-2; 8 bases are a match to TRBD1. This CDR3 contains 15 residues. The germline CDR1 and CDR2 sequences are MDHEN and SYDVKM. V lost 6 bases to trimming and J lost 2 bases; unmatched junction nucleotides: 8. CDR3 sequence (DNA): TGTGCCAGCAGCCAAGGGACAGGACCCAACTATGGCTACACCTTC. Translation: CASSQGTGPNYGYTF.

About this clone: One junction end does not reproduce the germline sequence, and a read error may be involved. The chain has TRBV5-4 and TRBJ2-2, with D possibly matching TRBD2 (7 bases). This CDR3 is built from 16 residues. Germline assignment: CDR1 SGHNT and CDR2 YYREEE (reference sequence). CDR3 protein: CASRLGGPDETGELFF. The CDR3 coding sequence is TGTGCCAGCAGGTTGGGGGGGCCCGATGAAACCGGGGAGCTGTTTTTT.

The rearrangement joins TRBV14 to TRBJ1-1; 8 positions match TRBD1. V dropped 4 bases and J dropped 1; count of bases not matched to a gene: 8. CDR1 is SGHDN, CDR2 FVKESK, per germline. There are 16 residues in the CDR3. CDR3 region: CASSRFGTGENTEAFF. The CDR3 DNA reads TGTGCCAGCAGCCGATTCGGGACAGGTGAGAACACTGAAGCTTTCTTT.

This rearrangement joins TRBV19 to TRBJ1-1; D gene uncertain. The CDR3 loop spans 11 amino acids. Germline values: CDR1 LNHDA, CDR2 SQIVND (reference sequence). Trimming pared 3 bases from V and 6 bases from J, leaving 5 bases between. The CDR3 sequence: CASSMAAEAFF. The CDR3 DNA follows: TGTGCCAGTAGTATGGCCGCTGAAGCTTTCTTT. Supplemented by reference TRBV19 and TRBJ1-1, the full variable domain reads DGGITQSPKYLFRKEGQNVTLSCEQNLNHDAMYWYRQDPGQGLRLIYYSQIVNDFQKGDIAEGYSVSREKKESFPLTVTSAQKNPTAFYLCASSMAAEAFFGQGTRLTVV.

The V gene is TRBV28, the J gene TRBJ2-1; D gene uncertain. The V end was cut by 2 bases, the J end by 0 bases, with 11 bases between. CDR3 length: 16 amino acids. The germline V gene has CDR1 MDHEN and CDR2 SYDVKM. The CDR3 DNA reads as TGTGCCAGCAGTTTACTGGGCACAATCTCCTACAATGAGCAGTTCTTC. Translating gives CASSLLGTISYNEQFF. Complete variable domain (other parts from reference TRBV28 and TRBJ2-1): DVKVTQSSRYLVKRTGEKVFLECVQDMDHENMFWYRQDPGLGLRLIYFSYDVKMKEKGDIPEGYSVSREKKERFSLILESASTNQTSMYLCASSLLGTISYNEQFFGPGTRLTVL.

The chain employs TRBV28 and TRBJ2-1; D may be TRBD2 (6 bases). V lost 5 bases to trimming and J lost 1 base, with 12 bases between them. The CDR3 totals 15 residues. Per the germline V gene, CDR1 is MDHEN and CDR2 is SYDVKM. CDR3 nucleotides: TGTGCCAGCAGTGGGGGGATGGGGTCCTACAATGAGCAGTTCTTC. Translated, it gives CASSGGMGSYNEQFF.

This chain links TRBV5-5 with TRBJ1-4, with D perhaps TRBD1 (5 bases). The CDR3 loop spans 16 amino acids. Trimming cost V 0 bases and J 0 bases, with 9 bases left between them. Per the germline V gene, CDR1 is SGHKS and CDR2 is YYEKEE (reference sequence). The CDR3 sequence is CASSLGQLATNEKLFF. The CDR3 region has the DNA TGTGCCAGCAGCTTGGGACAGCTTGCAACTAATGAAAAACTGTTTTTT.

This sequence joins TRBV7-3 and TRBJ1-4; D is ambiguous. The CDR3 contains 14 residues. Germline V CDR1 and CDR2: SGHTA, FQGTGA. Deletions cut 8 bases from V and 7 bases from J, with 17 bases between. CDR3 coding DNA: TGTGCCAGCTCATCCCAGGTATCAAGTGAAAAACTGTTTTTT. Residues: CASSSQVSSEKLFF.

The chain has TRBV7-2 and TRBJ1-6; unclear D gene. V shed 3 bases and J shed 6 bases, with 12 bases lying between them. This CDR3 has 15 residues. The germline V gene encodes CDR1 SGHTA and CDR2 FQGNSA. Written as DNA, the CDR3 is TGTGCCAGCAGCTTTGATGTACAGACTAATTCACCCCTCCACTTT. It translates to CASSFDVQTNSPLHF. The variable domain in full, with the rest retrieved from reference TRBV7-2 and TRBJ1-6, is GAGVSQSPSNKVTEKGKDVELRCDPISGHTALYWYRQSLGQGLEFLIYFQGNSAPDKSGLPSDRFSAERTGGSVSTLTIQRTQQEDSAVYLCASSFDVQTNSPLHFGNGTRLTVT.

The chain links TRBV9 to TRBJ1-3, with D uncertain. V shed 3 bases and J shed 8 bases, with 18 bases lying between them. The CDR3 totals 15 residues. The germline CDR1 and CDR2 sequences are SGDLS and YYNGEE. Here the CDR3 reads CASSAGHRAGDTIYF. As DNA, the CDR3 is TGTGCCAGCAGCGCAGGTCATCGGGCCGGGGACACCATATATTTT.

The rearrangement links TRBV7-9 to TRBJ1-3; D unresolved. Trimming shortened V by 5 bases and J by 4 bases, and 12 bases separated the two germline ends. CDR1 is SEHNR and CDR2 is FQNEAQ in the germline V gene (reference sequence). This CDR3 is built from 14 residues. In DNA form, the CDR3 reads TGTGCCAGCAGCCCGCCCTTTCAGGGAAACACCATATATTTT. This codes for CASSPPFQGNTIYF.

The chain combines TRBV7-3 with TRBJ2-2; possibly TRBD2 for D (5 bases). Looked up from germline, CDR1 is SGHTA and CDR2 is FQGTGA. This CDR3 has 15 residues. Trimming removed 6 bases from V and 0 bases from J, with 11 bases in between. The CDR3 sequence: CASSSRGSNTGELFF. The CDR3 DNA reads TGTGCCAGCAGTTCCAGAGGGTCGAACACCGGGGAGCTGTTTTTT.

The rearrangement uses TRBV7-2 and TRBJ2-7; D is uncertain. This CDR3 comprises 12 residues. Germline loops: CDR1 SGHTA, CDR2 FQGNSA. V was trimmed by 2 bases and J by 4 bases, leaving 6 bases between them. CDR3: CASSLTGYEQYF. The CDR3 DNA sequence: TGTGCCAGCAGCTTAACCGGGTACGAGCAGTACTTC.